This T cell receptor (beta chain) was found in a study of cytomegalovirus exposure and HLA in healthy donors. Study-level points and caveats: According to an earlier analysis, most TCR beta V segments yielded productive rearrangements about 90% or about 30% of the time.

This CDR3 has 15 residues. Trimming shortened V by 5 bases and J by 3 bases, and 17 bases separated the two germline ends. The germline CDR1 and CDR2 sequences are SGHTA and FQGTGA. Remarks on this clone: No antigen is known for it.

A multiplex PCR was run with 60 Vbeta primers and 13 Jbeta primers. Some clones are missing from TCRdb's copy, which holds only in-frame ones; the method was immunoSEQ multiplex PCR. The sample lists under 200,000 clones; roughly two thirds were seen once. Sequenced input: PBMCs. This clonotype was sampled from a woman under 30 in good health and CMV-seropositive. The chain joins TRBV7-3 to TRBJ2-7; D may be TRBD1 (5 bases). CDR3: CASSQGPQVGYEQYF. The CDR3 DNA follows: TGTGCCAGCAGCCAGGGTCCGCAAGTCGGCTACGAGCAGTACTTC.